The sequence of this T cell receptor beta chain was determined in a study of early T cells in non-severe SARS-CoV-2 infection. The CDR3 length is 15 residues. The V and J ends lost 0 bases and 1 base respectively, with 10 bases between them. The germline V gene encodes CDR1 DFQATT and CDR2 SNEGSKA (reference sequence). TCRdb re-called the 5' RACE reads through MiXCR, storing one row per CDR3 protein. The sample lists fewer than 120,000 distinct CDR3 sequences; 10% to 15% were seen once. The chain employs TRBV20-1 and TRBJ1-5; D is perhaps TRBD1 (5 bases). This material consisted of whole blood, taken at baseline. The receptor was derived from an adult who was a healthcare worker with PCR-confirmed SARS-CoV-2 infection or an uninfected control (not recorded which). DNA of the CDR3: TGCAGTGCTAGAGATCAGGCAGGGAGCAATCAGCCCCAGCATTTT. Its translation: CSARDQAGSNQPQHF.